Presented here are 17 T cell receptor beta chains from one specimen sequenced in a study of T cells after yellow fever vaccination. TCRdb re-analysed the 5' RACE reads in MiXCR, keeping a single row per CDR3 protein. In the table there are a few hundred thousand distinct CDR3 sequences, around a tenth of which are singletons. The input for sequencing was PBMCs, taken on the day of the first yellow fever vaccination. Receptors originate from a man between 18 and 29 years old who received the YFV17D yellow fever vaccine.

This clonotype has more than one count but fewer than ten. This chain connects TRBV3-1 to TRBJ1-4, with 7 positions matching TRBD1. The CDR3 totals 15 residues. J was trimmed by 0 bases and V by 4 bases; bases with no gene match: 2. The germline CDR1 and CDR2 sequences are LGHDT and YNNKEL (reference sequence). In nucleotides, the CDR3 is TGTGCCAGCAGCCCCCAGGGGGCAACTAATGAAAAACTGTTTTTT. It specifies CASSPQGATNEKLFF.

This clonotype was found many times. The chain is built from TRBV29-1 and TRBJ2-2, with 8 bases lining up with TRBD2. Germline V gene lookup returns CDR1 SQVTM and CDR2 ANQGSEA. The CDR3 runs to 16 residues. Germline trimming cut 0 bases from V and 4 bases from J; bases unmatched to any gene: 7. The CDR3 loop reads CSVEDPGGASTGELFF. The CDR3, as DNA: TGCAGCGTTGAAGATCCGGGGGGGGCGAGCACCGGGGAGCTGTTTTTT.

The chain carries TRBV12-3 or TRBV12-4 and TRBJ1-2; TRBD1 aligns across 9 bases. This CDR3 region has 14 residues. With V trimmed by 6 bases and J by 2 bases, 4 bases remained unmatched. The CDR3 here is CASRGTGQNYGYTF. The CDR3 DNA sequence: TGTGCCAGCAGGGGGACAGGGCAAAACTATGGCTACACCTTC.

The chain combines TRBV20-1 with TRBJ1-3; D is perhaps TRBD1 (5 bases). V lost 5 bases to trimming and J lost 2 bases, with 13 bases between them. Germline V gives CDR1 DFQATT, CDR2 SNEGSKA (reference sequence). The CDR3 spans 14 residues. CDR3 loop: CSAPQAAAGNTIYF. CDR3 DNA sequence: TGCAGTGCTCCACAGGCGGCCGCTGGAAACACCATATATTTT.

The chain uses TRBV5-1 and TRBJ2-1; D ambiguous. The V end was cut by 0 bases, the J end by 11 bases, with 12 bases between. Germline CDR1 is SGHRS and CDR2 is YFSETQ. There are 13 residues in the CDR3. The CDR3 DNA reads as TGCGCCAGCAGCTTGGAATTTGCCGGAAAGCAGTTCTTC. Protein sequence: CASSLEFAGKQFF.

The table lists this clonotype with a few counts. The rearrangement joins TRBV6-2 or TRBV6-3 to TRBJ2-3; TRBD1 matches at 7 bases. This CDR3 has 19 residues. The V gene's germline CDR1 is MNHEY and CDR2 SVGEGT. V was clipped by 4 bases and J by 0 bases; unmatched bases: 16. The CDR3 spells CASSLRRQGWDSSTDTQYF. The CDR3 DNA follows: TGTGCCAGCAGTTTACGACGACAGGGCTGGGATTCTAGCACAGATACGCAGTATTTT.

This clonotype has a handful of counts. The chain employs TRBV6-1 and TRBJ2-3; possibly TRBD2 for D (5 bases). The CDR3 is made up of 13 amino acids. CDR1 is MNHNS and CDR2 is SASEGT in the germline V gene. The V end lost 6 bases, the J end lost 4 bases, and 11 bases lay between the germline ends. In DNA, the CDR3 is TGTGCCAGCAGCGGAATGGGAGCAGATACGCAGTATTTT. It codes for CASSGMGADTQYF.

This clonotype was observed a few times. V usage is TRBV20-1 and J usage is TRBJ2-7, with 9 bases fitting TRBD1. CDR3 length equals 15 residues. Germline V CDR1 and CDR2: DFQATT, SNEGSKA (reference sequence). Unmatched junction bases numbered 7, after V lost 1 base and J lost 3 bases. In nucleotides, the CDR3 is TGCAGTGCTAGAGTGACTGGACAGGGGAACTACGAGCAGTACTTC. Protein sequence: CSARVTGQGNYEQYF.

The genes are TRBV7-2 and TRBJ1-1; the D gene is possibly TRBD1 (5 bases). With 4 bases removed from V and 11 bases from J, the gap between germline ends came to 20 bases. Germline CDR1 is SGHTA and CDR2 is FQGNSA. The CDR3 spans 14 residues. This CDR3 is CASSSSPGSVIAFF. CDR3 in DNA: TGTGCCAGCAGCTCTTCCCCAGGGTCGGTGATCGCTTTCTTT.

This clonotype was found a few times. The chain is built from TRBV27 and TRBJ2-3, with D perhaps being TRBD1 or TRBD2 (5 bases each). Trimming stripped 3 bases from V and 4 bases from J, with 11 bases between. The length of the CDR3 is 14 residues. Germline V gives CDR1 MNHEY, CDR2 SMNVEV (reference sequence). CDR3 loop: CASSLGVTSDTQYF. The CDR3 nucleotides read TGTGCCAGCAGTTTGGGGGTTACCTCAGATACGCAGTATTTT.

The V and J genes are TRBV2 and TRBJ1-2, with 7 positions matching TRBD1. With 8 bases clipped from V and 5 bases from J, the junction kept 20 bases outside the gene matches. The CDR3 is 17 amino acids. Germline V lookup: CDR1 SNHLY, CDR2 FYNNEI. This chain's CDR3 is CASRNTRQGGSWYGYTF. DNA for the CDR3: TGTGCCAGCCGCAATACCCGACAGGGTGGCTCTTGGTATGGCTACACCTTC.

In this sample, this clonotype turned up a few times. Here the CDR3 DNA reads TGTGCCAGCAGCCGGGACAAGGCCAAAAACATTCAGTACTTC. Its protein product is CASSRDKAKNIQYF. The chain combines TRBV5-5 with TRBJ2-4, with D possibly matching TRBD1 (6 bases). V lost 4 bases to trimming and J lost 1 base, with 9 bases between them. The CDR3 has 14 residues. The germline V gene has CDR1 SGHKS and CDR2 YYEKEE (reference sequence).

This clonotype was recorded a few times. The chain links TRBV3-1 to TRBJ1-2; 9 bases fit TRBD1. With 8 bases clipped from V and 8 bases from J, the junction kept 9 bases outside the gene matches. There are 13 residues in the CDR3. Germline values: CDR1 LGHDT, CDR2 YNNKEL (reference sequence). This CDR3 is CASGGTGWRGYTF. DNA for the CDR3: TGTGCCAGCGGGGGGACAGGGTGGCGCGGCTACACCTTC.

J is TRBJ1-1 and V is TRBV11-3, with D perhaps TRBD1 (5 bases). The CDR3 consists of 12 residues. Looked up from germline, CDR1 is SGHNT and CDR2 is YENEEA. V shed 5 bases and J shed 8 bases, with 12 bases lying between them. The CDR3 protein is CASSPGEGEAFF. The CDR3, as DNA: TGTGCCAGCAGCCCGGGGGAGGGCGAAGCTTTCTTT.

V gene TRBV27 combines with J gene TRBJ2-3; TRBD1 aligns across 8 bases. This CDR3 has 17 amino acids. The junction had 12 bases not matched to a gene; V was cut back by 5 bases and J by 2 bases. Germline lookup yields CDR1 MNHEY and CDR2 SMNVEV (reference sequence). CDR3: CASSTRQGPSTTDTQYF. CDR3 DNA sequence: TGTGCCAGCAGTACCCGACAGGGGCCCTCGACCACAGATACGCAGTATTTT.

This clonotype was observed a few times. The chain links TRBV6-5 to TRBJ1-1; TRBD1 matches 7 bases. The CDR3 length is 15 residues. CDR1 and CDR2 from the germline V gene are MNHEY and SVGAGI. V dropped 3 bases and J dropped 4; count of bases not matched to a gene: 8. The CDR3, as DNA: TGTGCCAGCAGTTATACTACAGGGGCTAGCACTGAAGCTTTCTTT. Its protein is CASSYTTGASTEAFF.

The rearrangement links TRBV6-2 or TRBV6-3 to TRBJ2-7; a weak D match, TRBD2 (5 bases). The V and J ends lost 6 bases and 5 bases respectively, with 11 bases between them. Germline V lookup: CDR1 MNHEY, CDR2 SVGEGT. This CDR3 region has 12 residues. CDR3 DNA sequence: TGTGCCAGCAGCCAAGGGAGTAACGAGCAGTACGTC. Its protein product is CASSQGSNEQYV.